The 4 T cell receptor beta chains listed next were all sequenced from one sample in a study of T cell responses to AZD1222 COVID-19 vaccine. Sequencing was performed with immunoSEQ multiplex PCR; in TCRdb, only in-frame clones are kept and a portion is missing. Of fewer than 200,000 clones in the sample, approximately 92% were seen once. The specimen was peripheral blood, collected on day 0 of AZD1222 vaccination. The receptors come from an adult in good health.

V usage is TRBV3-1 (or the pseudogene TRBV3-2) and J usage is TRBJ1-1, with 9 bases that match TRBD1. The CDR3 extends over 12 amino acids. The V segment lost 1 base and the J segment 10 bases; nucleotides outside the gene matches: 1. Per germline, CDR1 LGHDT and CDR2 YNNKEL (reference sequence). The CDR3 protein is CASSQATGGAFF. The CDR3 DNA follows: TGTGCCAGCAGCCAAGCGACAGGGGGAGCTTTCTTT.

The chain joins TRBV12-5 to TRBJ1-5; possible D gene TRBD1, 5 bases. The CDR3 runs 14 residues. Germline values: CDR1 LGHNT, CDR2 FRNRAP. The V end was cut by 4 bases, the J end by 6 bases, with 13 bases between. The CDR3 loop reads CASGYDSLVQPQHF. CDR3 nucleotide sequence: TGTGCTAGTGGTTACGACAGCTTGGTTCAGCCCCAGCATTTT.

The chain has TRBV7-9 and TRBJ1-6; a weak D match, TRBD1 (6 bases). V lost 4 bases to trimming and J lost 2 bases, with 15 bases between them. CDR1 is SEHNR, CDR2 FQNEAQ, per germline (reference sequence). The CDR3 is 17 amino acids. The CDR3 nucleotides read TGTGCCAGCAGCTCCCCAGGGCAGGGGCCCTATAATTCACCCCTCCACTTT. This sequence encodes CASSSPGQGPYNSPLHF.

J is TRBJ2-2 and V is TRBV13; D remains ambiguous. The CDR3 has 16 residues. V shed 0 bases and J shed 1 base, with 9 bases lying between them. Germline CDR1 reads PRHDT; CDR2 reads FYEKMQ (reference sequence). Written as DNA, the CDR3 is TGTGCCAGCAGCTTAGGCCGGGCGGTGAACACCGGGGAGCTGTTTTTT. Translation: CASSLGRAVNTGELFF.